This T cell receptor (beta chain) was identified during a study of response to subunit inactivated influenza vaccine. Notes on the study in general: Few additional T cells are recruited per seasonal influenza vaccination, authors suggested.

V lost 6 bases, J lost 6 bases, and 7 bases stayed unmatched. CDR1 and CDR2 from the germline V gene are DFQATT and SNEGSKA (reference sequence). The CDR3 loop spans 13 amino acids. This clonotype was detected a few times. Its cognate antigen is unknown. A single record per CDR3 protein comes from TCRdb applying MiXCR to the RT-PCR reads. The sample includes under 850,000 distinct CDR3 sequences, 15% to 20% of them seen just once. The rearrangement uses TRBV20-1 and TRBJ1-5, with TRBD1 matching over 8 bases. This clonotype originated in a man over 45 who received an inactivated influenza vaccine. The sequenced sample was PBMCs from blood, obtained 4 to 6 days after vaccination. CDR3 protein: CSARQGRGQPQHF. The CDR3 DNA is TGCAGTGCAAGACAGGGGAGGGGTCAGCCCCAGCATTTT.